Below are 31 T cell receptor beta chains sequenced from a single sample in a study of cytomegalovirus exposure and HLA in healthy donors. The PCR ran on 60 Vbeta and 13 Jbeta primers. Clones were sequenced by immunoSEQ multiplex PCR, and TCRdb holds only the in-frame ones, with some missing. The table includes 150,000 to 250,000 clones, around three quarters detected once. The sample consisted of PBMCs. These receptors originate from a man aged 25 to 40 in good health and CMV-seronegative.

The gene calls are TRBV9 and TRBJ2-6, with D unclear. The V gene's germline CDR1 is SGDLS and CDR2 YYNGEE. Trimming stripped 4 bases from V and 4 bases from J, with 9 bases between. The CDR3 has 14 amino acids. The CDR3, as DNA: TGTGCCAGCAGCCCCCTCGTGGGGGCCAACGTCCTGACTTTC. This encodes CASSPLVGANVLTF.

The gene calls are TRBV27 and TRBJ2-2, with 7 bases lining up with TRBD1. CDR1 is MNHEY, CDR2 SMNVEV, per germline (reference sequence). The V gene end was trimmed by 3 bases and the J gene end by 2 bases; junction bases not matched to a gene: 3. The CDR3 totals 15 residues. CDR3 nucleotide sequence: TGTGCCAGCAGTTTCGTAGGGGGCAACACCGGGGAGCTGTTTTTT. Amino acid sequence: CASSFVGGNTGELFF.

CDR3 sequence reads: CASSQDTLTGDEQFF. As DNA, the CDR3 is TGCGCCAGCAGCCAAGATACCCTCACAGGGGATGAGCAGTTCTTC. The J gene is TRBJ2-1, the V gene TRBV4-1, with 7 bases aligning to TRBD1. Per the germline V gene, CDR1 is MGHRA and CDR2 is YSYEKL. Trimming cost V 0 bases and J 8 bases; bases outside gene matches: 7. This CDR3 comprises 15 residues.

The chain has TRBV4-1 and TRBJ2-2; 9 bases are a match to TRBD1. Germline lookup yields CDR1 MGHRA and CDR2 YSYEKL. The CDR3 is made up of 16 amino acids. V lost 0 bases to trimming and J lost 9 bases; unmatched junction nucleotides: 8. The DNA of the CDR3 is TGCGCCAGCAGCCAAGAAACCGGACAGGGGACCTGGGAGCTGTTTTTT. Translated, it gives CASSQETGQGTWELFF.

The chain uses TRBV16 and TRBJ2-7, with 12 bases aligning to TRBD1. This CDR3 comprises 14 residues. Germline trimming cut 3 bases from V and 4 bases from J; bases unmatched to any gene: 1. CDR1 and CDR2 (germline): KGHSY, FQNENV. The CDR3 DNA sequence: TGTGCCAGCAGCCAGGGACAGGGGGCTTACGAGCAGTACTTC. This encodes CASSQGQGAYEQYF.

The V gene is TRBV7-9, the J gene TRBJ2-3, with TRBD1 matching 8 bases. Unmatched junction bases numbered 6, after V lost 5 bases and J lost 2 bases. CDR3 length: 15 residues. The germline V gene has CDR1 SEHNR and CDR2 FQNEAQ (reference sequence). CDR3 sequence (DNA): TGTGCCAGCAGCCGAGGACAGGGAAACACAGATACGCAGTATTTT. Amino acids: CASSRGQGNTDTQYF.

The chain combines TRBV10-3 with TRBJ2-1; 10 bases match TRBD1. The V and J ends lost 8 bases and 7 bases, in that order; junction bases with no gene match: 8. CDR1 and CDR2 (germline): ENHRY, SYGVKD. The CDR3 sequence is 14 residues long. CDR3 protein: CAIGRQGAGNEQFF. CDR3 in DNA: TGTGCCATCGGACGACAGGGGGCAGGGAATGAGCAGTTCTTC.

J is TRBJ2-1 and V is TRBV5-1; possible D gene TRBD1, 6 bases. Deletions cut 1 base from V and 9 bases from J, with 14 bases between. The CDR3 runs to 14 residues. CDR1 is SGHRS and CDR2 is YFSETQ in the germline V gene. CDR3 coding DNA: TGCGCCAGCAGCTTGTCAGCAGGGGTCGGTGAGCAGTTCTTC. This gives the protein CASSLSAGVGEQFF.

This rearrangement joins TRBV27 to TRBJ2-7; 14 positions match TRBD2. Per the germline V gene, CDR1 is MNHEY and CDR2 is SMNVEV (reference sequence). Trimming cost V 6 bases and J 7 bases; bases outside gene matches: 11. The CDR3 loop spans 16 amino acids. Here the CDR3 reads CASRGLAGVVTKEQYF. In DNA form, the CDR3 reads TGTGCCAGCAGGGGACTAGCGGGAGTCGTCACTAAGGAGCAGTACTTC.

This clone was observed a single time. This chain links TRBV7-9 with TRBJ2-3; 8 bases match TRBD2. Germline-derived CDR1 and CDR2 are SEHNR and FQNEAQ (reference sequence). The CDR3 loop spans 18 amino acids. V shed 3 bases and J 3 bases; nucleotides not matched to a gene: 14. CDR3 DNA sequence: TGTGCCAGCAGCTTTACGGCTCTTCCAGCGGGAGTAACAGATACGCAGTATTTT. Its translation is CASSFTALPAGVTDTQYF.

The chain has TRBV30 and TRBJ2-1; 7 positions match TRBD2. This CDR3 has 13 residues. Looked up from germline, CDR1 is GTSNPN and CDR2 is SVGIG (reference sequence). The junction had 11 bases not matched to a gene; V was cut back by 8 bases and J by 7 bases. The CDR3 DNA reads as TGTGCCGGGGCAGCGGGGCTTGTAAATGAGCAGTTCTTC. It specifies CAGAAGLVNEQFF.

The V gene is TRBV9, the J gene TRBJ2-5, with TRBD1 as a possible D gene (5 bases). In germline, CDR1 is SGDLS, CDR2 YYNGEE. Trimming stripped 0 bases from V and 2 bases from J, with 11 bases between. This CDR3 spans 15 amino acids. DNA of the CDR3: TGTGCCAGCAGCGTAGAGGGGTGGAAACAAGAGACCCAGTACTTC. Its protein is CASSVEGWKQETQYF.

The CDR3 bases are TGTGCCAGTAGTACGCCCCCGGGACATCCCTACAATGAGCAGTTCTTC. The encoded protein is CASSTPPGHPYNEQFF. The chain combines TRBV19 with TRBJ2-1; possible D gene TRBD1, 6 bases. Trimming took 4 bases from V and 2 from J, leaving 15 bases between them. The germline CDR1 and CDR2 sequences are LNHDA and SQIVND (reference sequence). This CDR3 comprises 16 residues.

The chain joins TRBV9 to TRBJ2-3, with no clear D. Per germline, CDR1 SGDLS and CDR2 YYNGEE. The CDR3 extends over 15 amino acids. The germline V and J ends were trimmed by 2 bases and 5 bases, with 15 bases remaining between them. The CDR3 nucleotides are TGTGCCAGCAGCGTGGGCACCTTCTTGGGAGATACGCAGTATTTT. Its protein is CASSVGTFLGDTQYF. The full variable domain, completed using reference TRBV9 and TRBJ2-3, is DSGVTQTPKHLITATGQRVTLRCSPRSGDLSVYWYQQSLDQGLQFLIQYYNGEERAKGNILERFSAQQFPDLHSELNLSSLELGDSALYFCASSVGTFLGDTQYFGPGTRLTVL.

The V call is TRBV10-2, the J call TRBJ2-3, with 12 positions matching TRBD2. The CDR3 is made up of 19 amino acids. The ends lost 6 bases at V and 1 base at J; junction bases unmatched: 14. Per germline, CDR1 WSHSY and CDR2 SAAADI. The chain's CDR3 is CASRMPGLAGRWGTDTQYF. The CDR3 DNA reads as TGCGCCAGCAGAATGCCGGGACTAGCGGGCAGGTGGGGCACAGATACGCAGTATTTT.

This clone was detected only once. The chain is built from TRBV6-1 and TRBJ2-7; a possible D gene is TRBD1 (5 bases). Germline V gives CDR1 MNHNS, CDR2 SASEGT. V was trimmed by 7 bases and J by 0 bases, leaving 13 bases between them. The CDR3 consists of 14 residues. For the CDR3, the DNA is TGTGCCAGCACAAGCCAGGGTAACTCCTACGAGCAGTACTTC. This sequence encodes CASTSQGNSYEQYF.

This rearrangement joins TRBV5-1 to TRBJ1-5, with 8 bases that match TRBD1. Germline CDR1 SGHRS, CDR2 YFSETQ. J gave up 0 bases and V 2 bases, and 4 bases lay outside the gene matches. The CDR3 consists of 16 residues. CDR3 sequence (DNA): TGCGCCAGCAGCTTCAACAGGGGGATTAGCAATCAGCCCCAGCATTTT. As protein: CASSFNRGISNQPQHF.

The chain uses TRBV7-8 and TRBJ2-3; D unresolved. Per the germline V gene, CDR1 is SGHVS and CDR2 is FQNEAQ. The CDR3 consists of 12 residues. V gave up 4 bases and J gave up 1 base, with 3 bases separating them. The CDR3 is CASSSRTDTQYF. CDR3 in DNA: TGTGCCAGCAGCTCTCGCACAGATACGCAGTATTTT.

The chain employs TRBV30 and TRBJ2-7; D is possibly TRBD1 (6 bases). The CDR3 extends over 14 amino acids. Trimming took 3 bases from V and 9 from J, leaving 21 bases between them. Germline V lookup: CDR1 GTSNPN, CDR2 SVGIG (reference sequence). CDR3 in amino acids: CAWRSTAEGVRQYF. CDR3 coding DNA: TGTGCCTGGAGGTCTACCGCCGAGGGGGTTCGGCAGTACTTC.

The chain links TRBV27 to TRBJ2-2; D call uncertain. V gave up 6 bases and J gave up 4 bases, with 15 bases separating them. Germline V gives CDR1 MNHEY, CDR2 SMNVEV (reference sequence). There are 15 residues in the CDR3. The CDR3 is CASRPDLTGTGELFF. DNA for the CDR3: TGTGCCAGCAGACCCGATCTTACCGGCACCGGGGAGCTGTTTTTT.

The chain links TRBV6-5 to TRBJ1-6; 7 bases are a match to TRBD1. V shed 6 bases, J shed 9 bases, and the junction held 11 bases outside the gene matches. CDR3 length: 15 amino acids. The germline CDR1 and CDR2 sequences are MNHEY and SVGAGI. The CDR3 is CASSPPGTVGSPLHF. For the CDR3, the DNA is TGTGCCAGCAGCCCACCCGGGACAGTTGGTTCACCCCTCCACTTT.

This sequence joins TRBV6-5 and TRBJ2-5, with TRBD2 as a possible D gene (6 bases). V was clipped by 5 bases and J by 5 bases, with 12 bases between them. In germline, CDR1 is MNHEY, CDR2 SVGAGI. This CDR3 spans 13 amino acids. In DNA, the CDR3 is TGTGCCAGCAGTCAGACTAGGTTTGAGACCCAGTACTTC. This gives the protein CASSQTRFETQYF.

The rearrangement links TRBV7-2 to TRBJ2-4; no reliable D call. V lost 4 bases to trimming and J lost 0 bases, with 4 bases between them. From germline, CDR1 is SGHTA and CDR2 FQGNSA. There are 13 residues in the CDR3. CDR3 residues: CASSSVAKNIQYF. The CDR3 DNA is TGTGCCAGCAGCTCTGTAGCCAAAAACATTCAGTACTTC.

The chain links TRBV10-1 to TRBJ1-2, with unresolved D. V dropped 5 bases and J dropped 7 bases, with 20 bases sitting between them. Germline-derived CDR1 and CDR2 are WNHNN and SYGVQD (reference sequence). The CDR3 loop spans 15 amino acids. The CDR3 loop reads CASSPTRKELGGYTF. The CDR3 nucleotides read TGCGCCAGCAGTCCGACCCGAAAGGAGCTGGGTGGCTACACCTTC.

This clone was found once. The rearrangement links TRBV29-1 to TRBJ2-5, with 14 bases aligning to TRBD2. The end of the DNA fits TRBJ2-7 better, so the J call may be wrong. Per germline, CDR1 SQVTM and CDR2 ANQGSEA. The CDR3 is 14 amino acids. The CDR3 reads CSASTSGRVYEQYF. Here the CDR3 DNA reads TGCAGCGCTTCGACTAGCGGGAGGGTATACGAGCAGTACTTC.

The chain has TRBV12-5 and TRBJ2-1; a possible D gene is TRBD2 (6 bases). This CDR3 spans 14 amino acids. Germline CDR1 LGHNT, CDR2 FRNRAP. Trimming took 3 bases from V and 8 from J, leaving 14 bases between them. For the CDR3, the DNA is TGTGCTAGTGGTTTCACGGCGGGGCGGCATGAGCAGTTCTTC. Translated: CASGFTAGRHEQFF.

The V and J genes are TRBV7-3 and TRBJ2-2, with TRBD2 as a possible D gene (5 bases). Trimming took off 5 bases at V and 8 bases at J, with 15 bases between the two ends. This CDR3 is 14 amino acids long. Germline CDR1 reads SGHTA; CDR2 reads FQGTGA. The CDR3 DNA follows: TGTGCCAGCAGCGCCCTAGCCACTTTTGGGGAGCTGTTTTTT. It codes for CASSALATFGELFF.

The CDR3 DNA is TGTGCCAGCTCAGGCGGGAGCTCCTACGAGCAGTACTTC. Amino acid sequence: CASSGGSSYEQYF. This chain links TRBV18 with TRBJ2-7; TRBD2 aligns across 7 bases. J was trimmed by 0 bases and V by 5 bases; bases with no gene match: 1. Germline V gives CDR1 KGHSH, CDR2 LQKENI. CDR3 length: 13 amino acids.

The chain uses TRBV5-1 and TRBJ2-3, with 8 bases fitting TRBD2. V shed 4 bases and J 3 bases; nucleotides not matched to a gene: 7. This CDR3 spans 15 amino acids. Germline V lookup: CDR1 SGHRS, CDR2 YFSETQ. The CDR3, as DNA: TGCGCCAGCAGCCAAGGACGACTAGCGACAGATACGCAGTATTTT. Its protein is CASSQGRLATDTQYF.

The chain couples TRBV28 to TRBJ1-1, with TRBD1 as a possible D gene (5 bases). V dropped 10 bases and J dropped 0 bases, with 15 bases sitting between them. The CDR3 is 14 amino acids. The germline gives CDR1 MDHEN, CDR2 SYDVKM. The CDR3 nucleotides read TGTGCCAACCACGGGGGGGGAATGAACACTGAAGCTTTCTTT. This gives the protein CANHGGGMNTEAFF.

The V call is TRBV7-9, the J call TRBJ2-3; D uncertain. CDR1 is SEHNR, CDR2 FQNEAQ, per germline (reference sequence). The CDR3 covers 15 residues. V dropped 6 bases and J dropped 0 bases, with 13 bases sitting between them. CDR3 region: CASSRAGESTDTQYF. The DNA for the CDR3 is TGTGCCAGCAGTCGCGCTGGTGAGAGCACAGATACGCAGTATTTT.